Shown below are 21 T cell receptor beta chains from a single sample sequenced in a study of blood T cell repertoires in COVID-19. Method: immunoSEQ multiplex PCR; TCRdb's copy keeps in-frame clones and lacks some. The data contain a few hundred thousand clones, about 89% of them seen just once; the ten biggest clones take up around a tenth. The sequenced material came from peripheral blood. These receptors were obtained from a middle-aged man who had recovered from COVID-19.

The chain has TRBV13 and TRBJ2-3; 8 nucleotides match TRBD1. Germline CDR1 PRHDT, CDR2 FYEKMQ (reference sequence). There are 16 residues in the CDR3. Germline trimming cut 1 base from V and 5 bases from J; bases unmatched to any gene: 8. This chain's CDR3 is CASSLAWAGGGDTQYF. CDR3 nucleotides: TGTGCCAGCAGCTTAGCTTGGGCAGGGGGCGGAGATACGCAGTATTTT.

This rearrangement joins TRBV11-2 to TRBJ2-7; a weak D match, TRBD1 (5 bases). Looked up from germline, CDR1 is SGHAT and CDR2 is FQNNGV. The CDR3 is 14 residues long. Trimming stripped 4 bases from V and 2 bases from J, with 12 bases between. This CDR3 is CASSSRRGAYEQYF. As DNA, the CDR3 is TGTGCCAGCAGCTCCAGAAGGGGCGCCTACGAGCAGTACTTC.

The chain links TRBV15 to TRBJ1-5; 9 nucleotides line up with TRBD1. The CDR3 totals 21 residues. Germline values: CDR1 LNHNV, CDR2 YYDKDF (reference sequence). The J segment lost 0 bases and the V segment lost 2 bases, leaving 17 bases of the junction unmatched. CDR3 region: CATSRTQLGQGIARSNQPQHF. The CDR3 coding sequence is TGTGCCACCAGCAGAACCCAACTCGGACAGGGGATTGCGCGTAGCAATCAGCCCCAGCATTTT. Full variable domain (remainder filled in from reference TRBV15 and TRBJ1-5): DAMVIQNPRYQVTQFGKPVTLSCSQTLNHNVMYWYQQKSSQAPKLLFHYYDKDFNNEADTPDNFQSRRPNTSFCFLDIRSPGLGDTAMYLCATSRTQLGQGIARSNQPQHFGDGTRLSIL.

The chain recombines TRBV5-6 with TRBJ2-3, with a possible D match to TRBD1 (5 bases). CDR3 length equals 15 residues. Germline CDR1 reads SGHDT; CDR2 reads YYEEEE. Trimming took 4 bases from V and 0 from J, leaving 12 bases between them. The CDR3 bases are TGTGCCAGCAGCATAGGACAACCAAGCACAGATACGCAGTATTTT. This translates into CASSIGQPSTDTQYF.

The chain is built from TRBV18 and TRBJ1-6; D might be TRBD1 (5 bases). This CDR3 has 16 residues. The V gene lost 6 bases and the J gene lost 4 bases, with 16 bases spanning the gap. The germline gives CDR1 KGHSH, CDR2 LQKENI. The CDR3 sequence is CASSPVGGEYNSPLHF. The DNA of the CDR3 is TGTGCCAGCTCCCCCGTGGGGGGGGAATATAATTCACCCCTCCACTTT.

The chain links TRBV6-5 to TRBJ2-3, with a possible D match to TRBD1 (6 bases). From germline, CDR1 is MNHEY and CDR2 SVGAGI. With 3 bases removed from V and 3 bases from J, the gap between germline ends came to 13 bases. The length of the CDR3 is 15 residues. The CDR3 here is CASSYGGKGTDTQYF. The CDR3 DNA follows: TGTGCCAGCAGTTATGGGGGCAAGGGGACAGATACGCAGTATTTT.

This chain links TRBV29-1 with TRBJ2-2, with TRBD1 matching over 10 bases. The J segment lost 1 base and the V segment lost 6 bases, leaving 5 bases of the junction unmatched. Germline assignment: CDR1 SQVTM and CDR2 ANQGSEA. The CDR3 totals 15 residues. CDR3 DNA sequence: TGCAGCGTCCGGACAGGGGGAAGGAACACCGGGGAGCTGTTTTTT. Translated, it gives CSVRTGGRNTGELFF.

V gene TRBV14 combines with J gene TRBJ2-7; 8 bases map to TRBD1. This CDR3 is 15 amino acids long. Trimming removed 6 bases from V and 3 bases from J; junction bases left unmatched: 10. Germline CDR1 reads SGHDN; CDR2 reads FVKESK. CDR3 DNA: TGTGCCAGCAGATGGTCCGGGACAGGAGACTACGAGCAGTACTTC. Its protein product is CASRWSGTGDYEQYF.

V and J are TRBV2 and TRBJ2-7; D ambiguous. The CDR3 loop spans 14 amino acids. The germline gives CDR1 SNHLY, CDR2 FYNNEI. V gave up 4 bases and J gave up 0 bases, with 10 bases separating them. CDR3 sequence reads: CASSGFGSSYEQYF. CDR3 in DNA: TGTGCCAGCAGTGGGTTTGGCAGCTCCTACGAGCAGTACTTC.

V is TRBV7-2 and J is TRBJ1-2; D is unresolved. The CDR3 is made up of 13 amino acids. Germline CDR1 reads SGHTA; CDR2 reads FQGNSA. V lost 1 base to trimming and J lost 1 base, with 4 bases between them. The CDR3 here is CASSLVSNYGYTF. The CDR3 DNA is TGTGCCAGCAGCTTAGTCAGTAACTATGGCTACACCTTC.

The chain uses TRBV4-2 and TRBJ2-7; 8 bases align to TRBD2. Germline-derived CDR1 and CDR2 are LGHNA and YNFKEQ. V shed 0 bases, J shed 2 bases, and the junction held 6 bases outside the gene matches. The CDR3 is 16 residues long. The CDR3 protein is CASSQELAGPPYEQYF. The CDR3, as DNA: TGTGCCAGCAGCCAAGAATTAGCGGGGCCCCCCTACGAGCAGTACTTC.

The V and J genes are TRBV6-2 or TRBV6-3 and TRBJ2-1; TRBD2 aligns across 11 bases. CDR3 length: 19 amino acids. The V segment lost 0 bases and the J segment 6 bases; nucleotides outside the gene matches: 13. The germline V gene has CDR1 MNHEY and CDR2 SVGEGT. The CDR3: CASSYSLLQASGRSNEQFF. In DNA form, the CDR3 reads TGTGCCAGCAGTTACTCCCTTCTCCAGGCTAGCGGGAGGTCCAATGAGCAGTTCTTC.

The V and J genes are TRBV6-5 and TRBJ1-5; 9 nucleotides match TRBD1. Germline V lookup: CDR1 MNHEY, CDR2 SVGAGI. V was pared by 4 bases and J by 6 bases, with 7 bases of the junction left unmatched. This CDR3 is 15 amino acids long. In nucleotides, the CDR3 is TGTGCCAGCAGTTTACAGGGGACAGGGTCTCAGCCCCAGCATTTT. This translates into CASSLQGTGSQPQHF.

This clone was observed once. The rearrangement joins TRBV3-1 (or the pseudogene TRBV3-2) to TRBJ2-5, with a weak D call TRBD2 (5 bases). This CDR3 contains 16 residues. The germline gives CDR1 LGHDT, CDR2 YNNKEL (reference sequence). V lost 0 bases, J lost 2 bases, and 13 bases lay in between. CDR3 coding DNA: TGTGCCAGCAGCCAAGAAGCCTCGTCGGGGCAAGAGACCCAGTACTTC. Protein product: CASSQEASSGQETQYF.

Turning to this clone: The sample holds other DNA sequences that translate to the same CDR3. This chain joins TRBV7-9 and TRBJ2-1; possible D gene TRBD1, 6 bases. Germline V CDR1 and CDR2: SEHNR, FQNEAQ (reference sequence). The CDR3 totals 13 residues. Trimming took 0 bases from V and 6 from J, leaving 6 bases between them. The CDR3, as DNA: TGTGCCAGCAGCTTAGCGGGGGCCAATGAGCAGTTCTTC. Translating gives CASSLAGANEQFF.

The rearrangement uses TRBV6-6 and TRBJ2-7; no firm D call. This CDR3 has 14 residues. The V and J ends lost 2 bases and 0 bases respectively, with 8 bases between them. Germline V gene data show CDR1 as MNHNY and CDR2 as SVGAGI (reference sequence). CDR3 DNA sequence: TGTGCCAGCAGTTACGTGGCAGGCTCCTACGAGCAGTACTTC. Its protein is CASSYVAGSYEQYF.

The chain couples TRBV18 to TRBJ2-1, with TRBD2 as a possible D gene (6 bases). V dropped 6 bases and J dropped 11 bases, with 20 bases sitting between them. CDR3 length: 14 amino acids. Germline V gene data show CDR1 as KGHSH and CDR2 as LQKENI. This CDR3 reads CASSLTGDRQKQFF. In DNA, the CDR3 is TGTGCCAGCTCGCTCACGGGGGACCGACAGAAGCAGTTCTTC.

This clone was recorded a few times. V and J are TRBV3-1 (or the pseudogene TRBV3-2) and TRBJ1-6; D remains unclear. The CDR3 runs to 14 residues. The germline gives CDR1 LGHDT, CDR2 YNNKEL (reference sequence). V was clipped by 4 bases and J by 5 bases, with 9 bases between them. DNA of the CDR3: TGTGCCAGCAGCCTCCAGACTGATAATTCACCCCTCCACTTT. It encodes CASSLQTDNSPLHF.

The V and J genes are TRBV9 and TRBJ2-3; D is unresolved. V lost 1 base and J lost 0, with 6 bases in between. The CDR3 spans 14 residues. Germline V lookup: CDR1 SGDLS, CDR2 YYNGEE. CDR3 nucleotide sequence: TGTGCCAGCAGCGTATCCCCTAGCACAGATACGCAGTATTTT. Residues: CASSVSPSTDTQYF.

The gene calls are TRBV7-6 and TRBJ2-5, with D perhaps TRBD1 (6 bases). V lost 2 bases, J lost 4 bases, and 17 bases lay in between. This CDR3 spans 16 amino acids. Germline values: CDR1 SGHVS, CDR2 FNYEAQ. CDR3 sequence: CASSLQREQGRETQYF. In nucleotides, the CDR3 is TGTGCCAGCAGCTTACAGAGGGAACAGGGTAGAGAGACCCAGTACTTC.

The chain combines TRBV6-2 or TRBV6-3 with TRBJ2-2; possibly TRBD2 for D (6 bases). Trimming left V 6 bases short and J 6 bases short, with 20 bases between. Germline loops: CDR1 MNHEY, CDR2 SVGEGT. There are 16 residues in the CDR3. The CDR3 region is CASSRSLPGGPGELFF. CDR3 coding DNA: TGTGCCAGCAGCCGCTCACTTCCCGGGGGACCCGGGGAGCTGTTTTTT.